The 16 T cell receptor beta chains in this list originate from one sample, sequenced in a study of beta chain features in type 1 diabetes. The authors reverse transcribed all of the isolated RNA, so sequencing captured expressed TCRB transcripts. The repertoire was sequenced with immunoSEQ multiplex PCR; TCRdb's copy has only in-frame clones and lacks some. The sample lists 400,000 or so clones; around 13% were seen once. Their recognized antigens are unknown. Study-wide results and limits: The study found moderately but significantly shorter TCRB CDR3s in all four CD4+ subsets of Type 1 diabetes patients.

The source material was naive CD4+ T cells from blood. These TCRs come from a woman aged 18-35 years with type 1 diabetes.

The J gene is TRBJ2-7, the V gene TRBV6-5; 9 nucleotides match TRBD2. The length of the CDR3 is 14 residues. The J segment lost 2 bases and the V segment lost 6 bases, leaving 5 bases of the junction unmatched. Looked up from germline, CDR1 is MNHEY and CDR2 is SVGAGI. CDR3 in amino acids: CASRKTSGTYEQYF. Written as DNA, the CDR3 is TGTGCCAGCAGAAAGACTAGCGGAACCTACGAGCAGTACTTC.

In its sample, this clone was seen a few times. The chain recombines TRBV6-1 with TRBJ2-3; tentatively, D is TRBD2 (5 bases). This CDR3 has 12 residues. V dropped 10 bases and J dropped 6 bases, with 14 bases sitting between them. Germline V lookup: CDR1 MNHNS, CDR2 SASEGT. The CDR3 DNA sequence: TGTGCCACCGCAAGGACGGGGGATACGCAGTATTTT. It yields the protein CATARTGDTQYF.

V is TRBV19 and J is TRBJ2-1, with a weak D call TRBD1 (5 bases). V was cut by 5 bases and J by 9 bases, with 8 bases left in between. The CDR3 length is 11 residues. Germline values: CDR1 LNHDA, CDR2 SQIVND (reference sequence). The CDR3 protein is CASSARGEQFF. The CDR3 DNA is TGTGCCAGTAGTGCTAGGGGTGAGCAGTTCTTC.

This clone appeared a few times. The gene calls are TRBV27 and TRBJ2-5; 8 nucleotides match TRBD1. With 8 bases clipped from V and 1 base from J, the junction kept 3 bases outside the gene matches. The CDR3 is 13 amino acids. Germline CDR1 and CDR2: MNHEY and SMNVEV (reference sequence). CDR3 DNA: TGTGCCAGCGGTCAGGGGGCCCAAGAGACCCAGTACTTC. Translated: CASGQGAQETQYF.

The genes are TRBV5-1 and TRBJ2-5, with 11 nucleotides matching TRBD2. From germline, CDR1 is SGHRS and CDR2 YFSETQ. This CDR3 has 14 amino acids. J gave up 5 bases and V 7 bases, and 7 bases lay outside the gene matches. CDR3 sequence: CASETTSGAETQYF. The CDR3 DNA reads TGCGCCAGCGAAACGACTAGCGGGGCGGAGACCCAGTACTTC.

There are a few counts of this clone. CDR3 nucleotide sequence: TGCGCCAGCAGCCAAGCGGGGACTAGCGGGGGGGCTAGCACAGATACGCAGTATTTT. Protein sequence: CASSQAGTSGGASTDTQYF. The chain uses TRBV4-3 and TRBJ2-3, with 16 bases matching TRBD2. Trimming cost V 1 base and J 0 bases; bases outside gene matches: 4. Germline CDR1 LGHNA, CDR2 YSLEER. This CDR3 is built from 19 residues.

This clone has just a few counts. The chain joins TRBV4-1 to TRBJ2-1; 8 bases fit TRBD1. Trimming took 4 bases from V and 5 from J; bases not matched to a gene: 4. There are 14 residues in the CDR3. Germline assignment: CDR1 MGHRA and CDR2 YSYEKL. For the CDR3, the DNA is TGCGCCAGCAGCCGATGGACAGGGCACAATGAGCAGTTCTTC. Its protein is CASSRWTGHNEQFF.

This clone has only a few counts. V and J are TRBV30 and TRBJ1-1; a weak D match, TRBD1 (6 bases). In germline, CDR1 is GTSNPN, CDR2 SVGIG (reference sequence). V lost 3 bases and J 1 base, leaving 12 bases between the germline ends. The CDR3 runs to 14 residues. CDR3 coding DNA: TGTGCCTGGAGCCCGGGACACTCGAACACTGAAGCTTTCTTT. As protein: CAWSPGHSNTEAFF.

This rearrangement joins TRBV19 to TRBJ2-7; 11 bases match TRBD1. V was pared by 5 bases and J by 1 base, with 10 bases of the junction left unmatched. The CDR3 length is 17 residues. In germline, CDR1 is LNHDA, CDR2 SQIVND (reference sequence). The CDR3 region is CASSGPRGDRGSYEQYF. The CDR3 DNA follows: TGTGCCAGTAGTGGCCCACGCGGGGACAGGGGGTCCTACGAGCAGTACTTC. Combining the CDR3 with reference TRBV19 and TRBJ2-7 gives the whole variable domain DGGITQSPKYLFRKEGQNVTLSCEQNLNHDAMYWYRQDPGQGLRLIYYSQIVNDFQKGDIAEGYSVSREKKESFPLTVTSAQKNPTAFYLCASSGPRGDRGSYEQYFGPGTRLTVT.

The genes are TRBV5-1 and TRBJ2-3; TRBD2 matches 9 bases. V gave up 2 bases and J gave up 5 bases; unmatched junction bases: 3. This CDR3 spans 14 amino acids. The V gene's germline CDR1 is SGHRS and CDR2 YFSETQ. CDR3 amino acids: CASSLVAGEDTQYF. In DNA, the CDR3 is TGCGCCAGCAGCTTAGTAGCGGGAGAAGATACGCAGTATTTT.

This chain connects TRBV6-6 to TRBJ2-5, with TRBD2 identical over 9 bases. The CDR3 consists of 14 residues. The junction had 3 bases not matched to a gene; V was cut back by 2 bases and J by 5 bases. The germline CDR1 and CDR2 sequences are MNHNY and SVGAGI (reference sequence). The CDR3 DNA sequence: TGTGCCAGCAGTTACGGCGGGAGGGGGGAGACCCAGTACTTC. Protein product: CASSYGGRGETQYF.

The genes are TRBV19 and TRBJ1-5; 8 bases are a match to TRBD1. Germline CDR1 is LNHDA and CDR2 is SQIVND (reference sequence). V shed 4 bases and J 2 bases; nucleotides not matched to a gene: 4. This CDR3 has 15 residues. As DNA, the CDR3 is TGTGCCAGTAGTAGTGTGACAGGGGGCAATCAGCCCCAGCATTTT. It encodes CASSSVTGGNQPQHF.

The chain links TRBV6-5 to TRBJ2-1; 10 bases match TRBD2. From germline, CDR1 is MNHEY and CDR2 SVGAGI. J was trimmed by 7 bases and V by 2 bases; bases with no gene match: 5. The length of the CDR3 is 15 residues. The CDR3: CASSYAGTSVNEQFF. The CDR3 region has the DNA TGTGCCAGCAGTTACGCGGGGACTAGCGTTAATGAGCAGTTCTTC.

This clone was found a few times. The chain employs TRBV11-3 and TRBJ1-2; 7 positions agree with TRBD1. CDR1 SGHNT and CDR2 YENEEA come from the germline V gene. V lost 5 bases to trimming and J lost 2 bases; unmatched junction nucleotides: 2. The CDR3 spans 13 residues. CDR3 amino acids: CASSQDRNYGYTF. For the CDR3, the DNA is TGTGCCAGCAGCCAGGACAGGAACTATGGCTACACCTTC.

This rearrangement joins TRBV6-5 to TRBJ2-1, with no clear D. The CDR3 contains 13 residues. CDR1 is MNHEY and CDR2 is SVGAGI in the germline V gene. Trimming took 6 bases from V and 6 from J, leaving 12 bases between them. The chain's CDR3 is CASRPIVLNEQFF. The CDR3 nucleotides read TGTGCCAGCAGGCCAATAGTTCTCAATGAGCAGTTCTTC.

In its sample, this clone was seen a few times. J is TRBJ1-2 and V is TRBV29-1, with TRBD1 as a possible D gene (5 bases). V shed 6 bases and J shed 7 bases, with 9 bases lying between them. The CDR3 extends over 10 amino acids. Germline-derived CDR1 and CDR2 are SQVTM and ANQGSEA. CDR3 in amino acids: CSVSGRGYTF. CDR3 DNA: TGCAGCGTATCAGGGCGTGGCTACACCTTC. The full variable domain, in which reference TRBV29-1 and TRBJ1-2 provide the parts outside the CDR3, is SAVISQKPSRDICQRGTSLTIQCQVDSQVTMMFWYRQQPGQSLTLIATANQGSEATYESGFVIDKFPISRPNLTFSTLTVSNMSPEDSSIYLCSVSGRGYTFGSGTRLTVV.